This TCR beta chain stems from a study of shared clonotypes between healthy human individuals. Study results and limitations: The rarefaction results pointed to incomplete sorted-subset sequencing despite large depth.

This CDR3 has 17 amino acids. V shed 7 bases and J shed 8 bases, with 27 bases lying between them. Germline V gene sequence: CDR1 MNHEY, CDR2 SMNVEV (reference sequence). For this clone: Antigen specificity is unknown.

The protocol was immunoSEQ multiplex PCR, while the TCRdb copy is restricted to in-frame clones and leaves out a portion. Among about 550,000 clones listed, roughly 95% were seen once. The naive CD8 subset, CD45RO-negative cells positively selected for CCR7, excluded terminally differentiated effector memory CD45RA+ cells. The sequencing input was naive CD8+ T cells sorted from blood. This receptor was obtained from a woman aged 25-40 years in good health. The chain joins TRBV27 to TRBJ2-1, with D possibly matching TRBD2 (6 bases). The CDR3 spells CASNLGSGTGGVDEQFF. DNA of the CDR3: TGTGCCAGCAACCTAGGGTCCGGGACTGGAGGGGTTGATGAGCAGTTCTTC.